This T cell receptor (beta chain) originates from a study of T cell repertoires in cytomegalovirus infection. As for the study in general: As its CMV epitopes, the study selected recently identified HLA-C-restricted and well-studied HLA-B-restricted targets. Through public TCR beta signatures, both CMV infection and matching HLA type were indicated.

Study-wide points: Cumulative frequency (of public TCR beta family members) identified carriers of CMV plus the relevant HLA. In two of eight donors, the top clonotype was HLA-C-restricted CMV-specific.

This clonotype was observed a single time. Its matching antigen is unknown. V lost 4 bases to trimming and J lost 8 bases, with 20 bases between them. The CDR3 length is 14 residues. Per germline, CDR1 DFQATT and CDR2 SNEGSKA (reference sequence). MiXCR, applied by TCRdb to the reads, yields one record per CDR3 protein. The sample has 550,000 to 850,000 distinct CDR3 sequences, 33% seen once. The receptor was isolated from a human donor in good health (CMV status not recorded). Some clones in this sample may be carry-over from other donors' samples. The genes are TRBV20-1 and TRBJ2-5; no definite D call. The sequenced sample was cultured PBMCs, obtained from culture after CMV antigen stimulation. The CDR3 spells CSANTEWTTRTQYF. DNA for the CDR3: TGCAGTGCTAATACTGAGTGGACCACCAGAACCCAGTACTTC.